The 10 T cell receptor beta chains listed next were all sequenced from one sample in a study of OX40 agonist ivuxolimab in advanced cancers. Using immunoSEQ multiplex PCR, the repertoire was profiled, and TCRdb retains in-frame clones only, with some absent. The sample includes about 110,000 clones, 85% to 95% of them seen just once. The sample consisted of CD4+ or CD8+ T cells sorted from blood, taken in a trial of the OX40 agonist ivuxolimab. Every receptor here comes from an adult with an advanced solid tumor such as melanoma, head and neck, liver or kidney cancer.

The V and J genes are TRBV2 and TRBJ1-2, with a weak D call TRBD1 (5 bases). The germline V and J ends were trimmed by 2 bases and 8 bases, with 9 bases remaining between them. CDR3 size: 12 residues. In germline, CDR1 is SNHLY, CDR2 FYNNEI. CDR3 sequence reads: CASSEIEGGYTF. The CDR3 DNA reads TGTGCCAGCAGTGAAATTGAGGGGGGCTACACCTTC.

This chain links TRBV10-1 with TRBJ2-2; D is unclear. The CDR3 consists of 14 residues. The germline gives CDR1 WNHNN, CDR2 SYGVQD (reference sequence). Between the trimmed V and J ends, which lost 5 bases and 1 base, there was a span of 8 bases. CDR3 sequence reads: CASSPNWNTGELFF. The CDR3 nucleotides read TGCGCCAGCAGTCCTAACTGGAACACCGGGGAGCTGTTTTTT.

The chain uses TRBV10-2 and TRBJ2-1; the D gene is possibly TRBD2 (6 bases). V shed 6 bases and J shed 3 bases, with 12 bases lying between them. Germline V lookup: CDR1 WSHSY, CDR2 SAAADI. CDR3 length: 14 amino acids. DNA for the CDR3: TGCGCCAGCAGCGTCCTAGCGAGCTACAATGAGCAGTTCTTC. As protein: CASSVLASYNEQFF.

This clone was recorded only once. V gene TRBV6-6 combines with J gene TRBJ2-7, with D perhaps TRBD2 (6 bases). The CDR3 is made up of 13 amino acids. Germline CDR1 MNHNY, CDR2 SVGAGI (reference sequence). V lost 5 bases and J lost 3, with 11 bases in between. The CDR3 DNA follows: TGTGCCAGCAGTCTCCTCGGGAGCTACGAGCAGTACTTC. It is translated as CASSLLGSYEQYF.

The gene calls are TRBV19 and TRBJ1-4; weak D call: TRBD1 (5 bases). The CDR3 totals 12 residues. V shed 4 bases and J shed 8 bases, with 8 bases lying between them. Per the germline V gene, CDR1 is LNHDA and CDR2 is SQIVND (reference sequence). CDR3 DNA sequence: TGTGCCAGTAGTACGCGGGGGGAAAAACTGTTTTTT. Its translation: CASSTRGEKLFF.

The V and J genes are TRBV7-9 and TRBJ1-1; tentatively, D is TRBD1 (6 bases). Trimming stripped 4 bases from V and 13 bases from J, with 25 bases between. CDR3 length: 15 amino acids. Germline CDR1 and CDR2: SEHNR and FQNEAQ (reference sequence). The CDR3 region has the DNA TGTGCCAGCAGCTCATCCTGGGACACCCTTCACAAAGGTTTCTTT. Its protein product is CASSSSWDTLHKGFF.

The genes are TRBV7-9 and TRBJ2-1, with D unclear. Germline CDR1 is SEHNR and CDR2 is FQNEAQ (reference sequence). Deletions cut 1 base from V and 9 bases from J, with 7 bases between. This CDR3 spans 12 amino acids. In DNA, the CDR3 is TGTGCCAGCAGCTTAGTAGAGATTGAGCAGTTCTTC. It translates to CASSLVEIEQFF.

This clone appeared a few times. The CDR3 DNA follows: TGTGCCAGCAGCTTGACCGGGACAGGGGATCAGCCCCAGCATTTT. Encoded protein: CASSLTGTGDQPQHF. This chain links TRBV11-1 with TRBJ1-5; 10 bases map to TRBD1. Germline CDR1 is SGHAT and CDR2 is FQDESV (reference sequence). V was clipped by 3 bases and J by 5 bases; unmatched bases: 4. The CDR3 consists of 15 residues.

V is TRBV20-1 and J is TRBJ1-2; D is unclear. The V end lost 7 bases, the J end lost 6 bases, and 12 bases lay between the germline ends. The CDR3 is 11 amino acids. Germline CDR1 reads DFQATT; CDR2 reads SNEGSKA (reference sequence). Written as DNA, the CDR3 is TGCAGTGGATGGGAGGAGCATGGCTACACCTTC. Translation gives CSGWEEHGYTF.

The chain combines TRBV5-1 with TRBJ1-1; 7 bases are shared with TRBD1. The CDR3 loop spans 14 amino acids. The V gene's germline CDR1 is SGHRS and CDR2 YFSETQ. Trimming removed 2 bases from V and 1 base from J; junction bases left unmatched: 2. CDR3 in amino acids: CASSFGTENTEAFF. CDR3 in DNA: TGCGCCAGCAGCTTTGGGACAGAGAACACTGAAGCTTTCTTT. Full variable domain (remainder filled in from reference TRBV5-1 and TRBJ1-1): KAGVTQTPRYLIKTRGQQVTLSCSPISGHRSVSWYQQTPGQGLQFLFEYFSETQRNKGNFPGRFSGRQFSNSRSEMNVSTLELGDSALYLCASSFGTENTEAFFGQGTRLTVV.